This T cell receptor beta chain was obtained from a study of blood T cell repertoires in COVID-19. Study-wide background: PBMCs, B-cell-depleted T cells, or T cells provided the cDNA or gDNA that made up the material.

In the authors' workflow: Cell counts per sample came from amplifying reference gene primers. Measured with immunoSEQ multiplex PCR; TCRdb has only the in-frame clones, and not every one. V, J and clone size were drawn from that table, and D and trimming were deduced from the DNA. The profile shows around 150,000 clones, more than 75% of them singletons. The germline V gene encodes CDR1 SGHRS and CDR2 YFSETQ. Unmatched junction bases numbered 4, after V lost 2 bases and J lost 5 bases. This CDR3 region has 14 residues. The chain recombines TRBV5-1 with TRBJ2-3, with 8 bases matching TRBD2. This sequence originates from a man between 60 and 75 years old with acute or convalescent COVID-19. The sample consisted of peripheral blood. The CDR3 loop reads CASSFGLAQDTQYF. The CDR3 coding sequence is TGCGCCAGCAGCTTTGGACTAGCACAAGATACGCAGTATTTT.